This T cell receptor beta chain was obtained from a study of blood T cell repertoires in COVID-19. Overall study: The analysed material was cDNA or gDNA that came from T cells, B-cell-depleted T cells, or PBMCs.

This CDR3 contains 15 residues. Trimming pared 5 bases from V and 7 bases from J, leaving 18 bases between. The germline V gene encodes CDR1 SGHTA and CDR2 FQGNSA. Here immunoSEQ multiplex PCR was the method, and the copy in TCRdb shows in-frame clones only, minus some. Of 140,000 or so clones detected, about four fifths appear once; the ten largest clones hold approximately 3.5%. Sequencing was done on a sample of peripheral blood. This receptor was identified in a man aged 70 or older who had recovered from COVID-19. The chain links TRBV7-2 to TRBJ2-4, with a tentative D call TRBD1 (5 bases). CDR3 in DNA: TGTGCCAGCAGCGCTGCATTAAGGGGCAGGAACATTCAGTACTTC. This translates into CASSAALRGRNIQYF.